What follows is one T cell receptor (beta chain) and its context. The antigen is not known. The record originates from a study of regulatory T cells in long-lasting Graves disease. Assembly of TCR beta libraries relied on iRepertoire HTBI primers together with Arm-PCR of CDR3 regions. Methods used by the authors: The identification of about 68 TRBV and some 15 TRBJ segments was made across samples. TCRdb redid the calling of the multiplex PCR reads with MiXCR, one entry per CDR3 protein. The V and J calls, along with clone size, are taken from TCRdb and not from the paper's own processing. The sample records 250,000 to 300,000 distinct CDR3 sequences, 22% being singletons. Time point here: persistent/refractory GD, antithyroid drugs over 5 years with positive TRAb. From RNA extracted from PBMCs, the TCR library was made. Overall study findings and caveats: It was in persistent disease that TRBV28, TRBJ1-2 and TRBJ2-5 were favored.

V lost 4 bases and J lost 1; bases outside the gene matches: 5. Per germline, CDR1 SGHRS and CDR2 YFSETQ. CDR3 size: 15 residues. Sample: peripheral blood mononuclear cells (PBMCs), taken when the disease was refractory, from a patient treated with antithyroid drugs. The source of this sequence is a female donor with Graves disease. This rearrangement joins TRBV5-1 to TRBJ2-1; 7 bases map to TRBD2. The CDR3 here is CASSQTSVSYNEQFF. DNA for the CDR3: TGCGCCAGCAGCCAAACTAGCGTATCCTACAATGAGCAGTTCTTC.